Below, 22 T cell receptor beta chains from the same sample are listed, as sequenced in a study of molecular identifiers for immune sequencing clone quantification. TCRdb ran MiXCR on the PCR reads and lists one entry per CDR3 protein. The table includes 490,000 or so distinct CDR3 sequences, 20% to 25% detected once. Sequenced input: naive CD8+ T cells from blood, with Jurkat cell RNA spiked in. The subset here: FACS-sorted CD8+CD4-CCR7+CD45RA+ naive T cells. The receptors here all came from a human donor in good health. Some libraries in this study had Jurkat cell RNA spiked in.

This clonotype was recorded at least ten times. The V gene is TRBV29-1, the J gene TRBJ1-4; TRBD1 matches at 9 bases. This CDR3 region has 13 residues. The ends lost 4 bases at V and 5 bases at J; junction bases unmatched: 2. Germline V lookup: CDR1 SQVTM, CDR2 ANQGSEA. CDR3 protein: CSVGTGGNEKLFF. The CDR3 bases are TGCAGCGTTGGAACAGGGGGCAATGAAAAACTGTTTTTT.

J is TRBJ2-2 and V is TRBV7-9; 12 bases are a match to TRBD2. There are 16 residues in the CDR3. The germline gives CDR1 SEHNR, CDR2 FQNEAQ (reference sequence). V lost 5 bases to trimming and J lost 6 bases; unmatched junction nucleotides: 7. The CDR3 sequence is CASSRSLAGGPGELFF. Here the CDR3 DNA reads TGTGCCAGCAGCCGCTCCCTAGCGGGGGGGCCCGGGGAGCTGTTTTTT.

This clonotype was counted many times. The V call is TRBV6-4, the J call TRBJ1-2, with a tentative D call TRBD1 (5 bases). Germline V gene data show CDR1 as MRHNA and CDR2 as SNTAGT. V was cut by 3 bases and J by 1 base, with 9 bases left in between. This CDR3 comprises 14 residues. This chain's CDR3 is CASSEGPLNYGYTF. The CDR3 DNA reads TGTGCCAGCAGTGAGGGACCGCTTAACTATGGCTACACCTTC.

This clonotype was counted at least ten times. The V and J genes are TRBV7-3 and TRBJ2-3; the D is unclear. V was shortened by 2 bases and J by 2 bases, with 5 bases between the two germline ends. This CDR3 has 13 amino acids. Germline V gene lookup returns CDR1 SGHTA and CDR2 FQGTGA. CDR3 DNA sequence: TGTGCCAGCAGCTTACAGACCACAGATACGCAGTATTTT. Its translation is CASSLQTTDTQYF.

This clonotype was counted ten times or more. V and J are TRBV9 and TRBJ2-5, with TRBD1 matching over 8 bases. Trimming at V came to 6 bases and at J to 4 bases, leaving 14 bases not matched to a gene. Germline values: CDR1 SGDLS, CDR2 YYNGEE. The CDR3 has 16 amino acids. This chain's CDR3 is CASNDAMTGAAETQYF. The CDR3 DNA follows: TGTGCCAGCAACGACGCAATGACAGGGGCGGCAGAGACCCAGTACTTC.

This clonotype was observed many times. The rearrangement joins TRBV2 to TRBJ2-3, with 13 bases identical to TRBD2. J lost 1 base, V lost 7 bases, and 5 bases had no gene match. The germline V gene encodes CDR1 SNHLY and CDR2 FYNNEI. This CDR3 has 16 amino acids. CDR3 amino acids: CASTLGTSGGTDTQYF. DNA for the CDR3: TGTGCCAGCACCCTAGGGACTAGCGGGGGCACAGATACGCAGTATTTT.

The CDR3 bases are TGCAGCGTTGAAGATCAAATCGGCCTCTCTAGAGGCACAGATACGCAGTATTTT. This encodes CSVEDQIGLSRGTDTQYF. The chain is built from TRBV29-1 and TRBJ2-3; D call uncertain. Germline V CDR1 and CDR2: SQVTM, ANQGSEA. V lost 0 bases, J lost 1 base, and 20 bases lay in between. This CDR3 has 18 amino acids.

The V call is TRBV25-1, the J call TRBJ1-1, with 9 bases fitting TRBD1. The CDR3 runs to 17 residues. J was trimmed by 4 bases and V by 0 bases; bases with no gene match: 9. CDR1 and CDR2 from the germline V gene are MGHDK and SYGVNS. The CDR3 sequence is CASSEYRDRVPGTEAFF. CDR3 coding DNA: TGTGCCAGCAGTGAATACCGGGACAGGGTACCCGGCACTGAAGCTTTCTTT.

In this sample, this clonotype turned up a few times. The rearrangement links TRBV12-3 or TRBV12-4 to TRBJ2-3; D might be TRBD1 or TRBD2, each matching 5 bases. This CDR3 comprises 13 residues. V lost 5 bases and J lost 2, with 8 bases in between. CDR3 loop: CASSGGNTDTQYF. DNA of the CDR3: TGTGCCAGCAGTGGGGGAAACACAGATACGCAGTATTTT.

As concerns this clonotype: In this CDR3 the conserved last residue, phenylalanine or tryptophan, is missing, so a read error is likely. The chain recombines TRBV30 with TRBJ1-5, with 7 nucleotides matching TRBD1. Trimming took 3 bases from V and 7 from J; bases not matched to a gene: 9. Per germline, CDR1 GTSNPN and CDR2 SVGIG (reference sequence). The CDR3 runs 14 residues. CDR3 sequence reads: CAWSDTGVDQPQHL. The CDR3 bases are TGTGCCTGGAGCGACACAGGGGTTGACCAGCCCCAGCATTTA.

The table lists this clonotype with a few counts. A much larger clone lies one base from this, so it may be a read error. This rearrangement joins TRBV12-3 or TRBV12-4 to TRBJ1-2; tentatively, D is TRBD1 (6 bases). This CDR3 spans 13 amino acids. V lost 6 bases to trimming and J lost 6 bases, with 14 bases between them. In DNA, the CDR3 is TGTGCCAGCAGCTCTGCGACAGGCCATGGCTACACCTTC. It yields the protein CASSSATGHGYTF.

A few counts support this clonotype. The V call is TRBV30, the J call TRBJ2-1, with 8 bases aligning to TRBD2. This CDR3 has 16 residues. Unmatched junction bases numbered 14, after V lost 2 bases and J lost 8 bases. The germline gives CDR1 GTSNPN, CDR2 SVGIG (reference sequence). CDR3 in amino acids: CAWSMVRAGGLHEQFF. CDR3 nucleotides: TGTGCCTGGAGTATGGTCAGGGCGGGGGGTCTGCATGAGCAGTTCTTC.

Comment on this clonotype: A much larger clone sits a single nucleotide away, making a read error possible. The chain recombines TRBV4-3 with TRBJ1-1; D is unclear. CDR1 is LGHNA and CDR2 is YSLEER in the germline V gene. The CDR3 contains 17 residues. Trimming cost V 0 bases and J 0 bases, with 14 bases left between them. The CDR3 nucleotides are TGCGCCAGCAGCCAAGATCAGCCCATCTCGATGAACACTGAAGCTTTCTTT. Translated, it gives CASSQDQPISMNTEAFF.

This clonotype was counted only a few times. The chain combines TRBV6-2 or TRBV6-3 with TRBJ2-7, with 8 bases identical to TRBD1. This CDR3 spans 13 amino acids. V lost 4 bases and J lost 4; bases outside the gene matches: 3. Germline V gives CDR1 MNHEY, CDR2 SVGEGT. CDR3 sequence: CASSWGQEYEQYF. Written as DNA, the CDR3 is TGTGCCAGCAGTTGGGGACAGGAGTACGAGCAGTACTTC.

Many counts were recorded for this clonotype. The chain couples TRBV7-9 to TRBJ2-7, with 9 bases matching TRBD2. Germline V gives CDR1 SEHNR, CDR2 FQNEAQ (reference sequence). Trimming removed 2 bases from V and 6 bases from J; junction bases left unmatched: 17. CDR3 length: 18 amino acids. Here the CDR3 reads CASSLSPRVGGRASEQYF. CDR3 DNA: TGTGCCAGCAGCTTAAGTCCAAGGGTTGGCGGGAGGGCCTCCGAGCAGTACTTC.

This clonotype was counted many times. This sequence joins TRBV14 and TRBJ2-3, with 7 bases fitting TRBD2. The V gene's germline CDR1 is SGHDN and CDR2 FVKESK. The CDR3 consists of 16 residues. Trimming cost V 0 bases and J 9 bases; bases outside gene matches: 12. DNA for the CDR3: TGTGCCAGCAGCCAAGATCACTGGACTAGTCAGTCCACGCAGTATTTT. This sequence encodes CASSQDHWTSQSTQYF.

The CDR3 DNA is TGTGCCAGTAGGGAGGAGGACCCCACAGATACGCAGTATTTT. Amino acid sequence: CASREEDPTDTQYF. V gene TRBV19 combines with J gene TRBJ2-3, with D tentatively TRBD2 (5 bases). Trimming stripped 6 bases from V and 2 bases from J, with 12 bases between. The germline V gene has CDR1 LNHDA and CDR2 SQIVND (reference sequence). The CDR3 extends over 14 amino acids.

In its sample, this clonotype was seen many times. The chain joins TRBV7-9 to TRBJ2-1, with no clear D. The V end was cut by 0 bases, the J end by 9 bases, with 12 bases between. The CDR3 length is 14 residues. Germline CDR1 and CDR2: SEHNR and FQNEAQ (reference sequence). The CDR3 sequence: CASSLAGAPFEQFF. The DNA of the CDR3 is TGTGCCAGCAGCTTAGCGGGTGCGCCCTTTGAGCAGTTCTTC.

There are many counts of this clonotype. The chain joins TRBV6-2 or TRBV6-3 to TRBJ1-2, with 7 positions matching TRBD1. The CDR3 contains 15 residues. Trimming cost V 2 bases and J 2 bases; bases outside gene matches: 5. Per germline, CDR1 MNHEY and CDR2 SVGEGT. CDR3 sequence (DNA): TGTGCCAGCAGTTACGGGACAGACACAAACTATGGCTACACCTTC. This codes for CASSYGTDTNYGYTF.

In this sample, this clonotype turned up many times. This chain connects TRBV6-2 or TRBV6-3 to TRBJ2-7; D remains ambiguous. The CDR3 is 13 residues long. Germline V gives CDR1 MNHEY, CDR2 SVGEGT. The V and J ends lost 5 bases and 2 bases respectively, with 10 bases between them. The CDR3 nucleotides are TGTGCCAGCAGTACTCACCGGGCCTACGAGCAGTACTTC. Translated, it gives CASSTHRAYEQYF.

There are a few counts of this clonotype. The chain employs TRBV29-1 and TRBJ2-1; D not resolved. This CDR3 contains 16 residues. Germline loops: CDR1 SQVTM, CDR2 ANQGSEA. The germline V and J ends were trimmed by 3 bases and 0 bases, with 15 bases remaining between them. CDR3 sequence: CSVDGVERRSYNEQFF. The CDR3, as DNA: TGCAGCGTTGATGGGGTGGAGCGACGCTCCTACAATGAGCAGTTCTTC.

This clonotype was seen repeatedly, ten times or more. The V and J genes are TRBV4-3 and TRBJ2-3; D is possibly TRBD2 (5 bases). The germline V and J ends were trimmed by 0 bases and 0 bases, with 10 bases remaining between them. The CDR3 contains 16 residues. The germline V gene encodes CDR1 LGHNA and CDR2 YSLEER. CDR3 in amino acids: CASSQDGSGSTDTQYF. As DNA, the CDR3 is TGCGCCAGCAGCCAAGATGGGTCGGGAAGCACAGATACGCAGTATTTT.